This TCR beta chain stems from a study of blood T cell repertoires in COVID-19 (dated by TCRdb to 2020 to 2021). With regard to the full study: Samples covering the acute and convalescent phases of COVID-19 were provided by collaborators in the United States, Italy and Spain. The prospective study material was composed of cDNA or gDNA derived from T cells, B-cell-depleted T cells, or PBMCs. Deeply sampled blood TCRbeta repertoires from subjects exposed to, actively infected with, or recovered from COVID-19 were included in the dataset. The repertoires were released in a freely available public database meant as a resource for research on the immune response to SARS-CoV-2. The samples were drawn from two sources: the first 160 participants of the ongoing ImmuneRACE study, and 950 to 1,500 subjects contributed by 6 global collaborators. A de-identified subject ID, COVID-19 status, age in years and sex were almost always included in the sample metadata. HLA class I and class II types, where available, came from metadata supplied by the sample provider rather than from assay-based typing. Here is what the overall study found, with its caveats: Clinical and demographic metadata were provided uncurated, with the amount varying by source and participant.

Each collaborating institution followed its own protocols to collect whole blood in K2EDTA tubes. Collaborator samples were shipped for TCRbeta analysis as frozen whole blood, isolated PBMCs, or DNA extracted from either sample type. The immunoSEQ Assay, a bias-controlled multiplex PCR, was used to amplify TCRbeta CDR3 regions from genomic DNA. Per the source publication's procedure: The number of nucleated cells in each sample was estimated from the amplification of reference gene primers within the assay. To quantify the absolute abundance of each unique TCRbeta CDR3 rearrangement, sequence reads were collapsed and filtered. For each sample, productive Simpson clonality was calculated as the square root of Simpson's diversity index across productive rearrangements. TCRdb obtained this table from immuneACCESS and retained in-frame rearrangements with V and J assigned. These tables miss some clones; where compared with another copy, unresolved V genes account for less than half of the shortfall, and the remainder is unexplained. The V and J calls and clone size are taken from that table; D and trimming were inferred from the DNA. Within this sample are 200,000 to 250,000 clones, with 85% to 90% of them counted one time only. The top ten constitute approximately 6.1% of the sample.

On this clone itself: The antigen it binds to is not known. The record has no base qualities; no much larger clone is one base away.

The CDR3 runs 13 residues from the cysteine to the phenylalanine. Only the CDR3 DNA stays, 39 bases, in frame from base 1. The junction carries 10 bases between V and J, which are trimmed by 3 bases and 5 bases respectively. The germline V gene sets CDR1 to SGHNT and CDR2 to YENEEA. The sequence derives from a man aged 80 or over with acute or convalescent COVID-19. This chain joins TRBV11-3 to TRBJ2-5; TRBD1 is a weak D gene call, 5 bases matching. Material for sequencing was peripheral blood. The sequence in DNA is TGTGCCAGCAGCTTTGTTCACAGGGAGACCCAGTACTTC. Translated, it gives CASSFVHRETQYF. The full variable domain, completed from the reference TRBV11-3 and TRBJ2-5 proteins outside the CDR3, reads EAGVVQSPRYKIIEKKQPVAFWCNPISGHNTLYWYLQNLGQGPELLIRYENEEAVDDSQLPKDRFSAERLKGVDSTLKIQPAELGDSAVYLCASSFVHRETQYFGPGTRLLVL.